What follows is one T cell receptor beta chain and its context. Antigen specificity is unknown. The data derive from a study of blood T cells in healthy people across ages. The study, taken as a whole, reports: Across the age range, TCR beta diversity per million T cells fell in a roughly linear way.

Using a J-beta primer mix together with a sample-barcoded 5' primer, a second PCR was run for roughly 6 to 11 cycles. A template-switch adaptor containing 12 random nucleotides labeled each cDNA molecule. One entry per CDR3 protein, called by TCRdb with MiXCR from the 5' RACE reads. The data hold under 2,000,000 distinct CDR3 sequences, with around 48% observed a single time. Sequencing input: blood. This receptor was identified in a woman between 40 and 50 years old in good health.

The CDR3 nucleotides read TGTGCCACCAGTGAAGGTAGTGACAGGGTAAACATTCAGTACTTC. Its protein product is CATSEGSDRVNIQYF. The chain combines TRBV24-1 with TRBJ2-4; 7 bases line up with TRBD1. The CDR3 sequence is 15 residues long. V lost 4 bases to trimming and J lost 6 bases; unmatched junction nucleotides: 8. Germline V lookup: CDR1 KGHDR, CDR2 SFDVKD.